This paragraph reports one T cell receptor (beta chain). This entry comes from a study of graft-versus-host responses after intestinal transplantation. Across the study: Recipients underwent multivisceral, liver-intestinal, or isolated intestinal transplants. Uniformly, recipients were administered anti-thymocyte globulin induction with subsequent tacrolimus and steroids for about 3 years.

Libraries were prepared by immunoSEQ multiplex PCR; TCRdb keeps only in-frame clonotypes and omits some of them. The data contain approximately 60,000 clones, approximately 90% of them singletons. The CDR3 has 16 amino acids. The germline V gene has CDR1 SGHNT and CDR2 YYREEE (reference sequence). The rearrangement links TRBV5-4 to TRBJ2-5; D might be TRBD1 (6 bases). The assigned J gene may be wrong: the sequence end matches TRBJ2-7 better. Source: PBMCs, taken 26 days after transplant. The source of this sequence is a human patient who received an intestinal transplant, so some T cells may come from the graft donor. CDR3 coding DNA: TGTGCCAGCAGCTTGGGAGACCTCAGGGGAACCTACGAGCAGTACTTC. It encodes CASSLGDLRGTYEQYF.